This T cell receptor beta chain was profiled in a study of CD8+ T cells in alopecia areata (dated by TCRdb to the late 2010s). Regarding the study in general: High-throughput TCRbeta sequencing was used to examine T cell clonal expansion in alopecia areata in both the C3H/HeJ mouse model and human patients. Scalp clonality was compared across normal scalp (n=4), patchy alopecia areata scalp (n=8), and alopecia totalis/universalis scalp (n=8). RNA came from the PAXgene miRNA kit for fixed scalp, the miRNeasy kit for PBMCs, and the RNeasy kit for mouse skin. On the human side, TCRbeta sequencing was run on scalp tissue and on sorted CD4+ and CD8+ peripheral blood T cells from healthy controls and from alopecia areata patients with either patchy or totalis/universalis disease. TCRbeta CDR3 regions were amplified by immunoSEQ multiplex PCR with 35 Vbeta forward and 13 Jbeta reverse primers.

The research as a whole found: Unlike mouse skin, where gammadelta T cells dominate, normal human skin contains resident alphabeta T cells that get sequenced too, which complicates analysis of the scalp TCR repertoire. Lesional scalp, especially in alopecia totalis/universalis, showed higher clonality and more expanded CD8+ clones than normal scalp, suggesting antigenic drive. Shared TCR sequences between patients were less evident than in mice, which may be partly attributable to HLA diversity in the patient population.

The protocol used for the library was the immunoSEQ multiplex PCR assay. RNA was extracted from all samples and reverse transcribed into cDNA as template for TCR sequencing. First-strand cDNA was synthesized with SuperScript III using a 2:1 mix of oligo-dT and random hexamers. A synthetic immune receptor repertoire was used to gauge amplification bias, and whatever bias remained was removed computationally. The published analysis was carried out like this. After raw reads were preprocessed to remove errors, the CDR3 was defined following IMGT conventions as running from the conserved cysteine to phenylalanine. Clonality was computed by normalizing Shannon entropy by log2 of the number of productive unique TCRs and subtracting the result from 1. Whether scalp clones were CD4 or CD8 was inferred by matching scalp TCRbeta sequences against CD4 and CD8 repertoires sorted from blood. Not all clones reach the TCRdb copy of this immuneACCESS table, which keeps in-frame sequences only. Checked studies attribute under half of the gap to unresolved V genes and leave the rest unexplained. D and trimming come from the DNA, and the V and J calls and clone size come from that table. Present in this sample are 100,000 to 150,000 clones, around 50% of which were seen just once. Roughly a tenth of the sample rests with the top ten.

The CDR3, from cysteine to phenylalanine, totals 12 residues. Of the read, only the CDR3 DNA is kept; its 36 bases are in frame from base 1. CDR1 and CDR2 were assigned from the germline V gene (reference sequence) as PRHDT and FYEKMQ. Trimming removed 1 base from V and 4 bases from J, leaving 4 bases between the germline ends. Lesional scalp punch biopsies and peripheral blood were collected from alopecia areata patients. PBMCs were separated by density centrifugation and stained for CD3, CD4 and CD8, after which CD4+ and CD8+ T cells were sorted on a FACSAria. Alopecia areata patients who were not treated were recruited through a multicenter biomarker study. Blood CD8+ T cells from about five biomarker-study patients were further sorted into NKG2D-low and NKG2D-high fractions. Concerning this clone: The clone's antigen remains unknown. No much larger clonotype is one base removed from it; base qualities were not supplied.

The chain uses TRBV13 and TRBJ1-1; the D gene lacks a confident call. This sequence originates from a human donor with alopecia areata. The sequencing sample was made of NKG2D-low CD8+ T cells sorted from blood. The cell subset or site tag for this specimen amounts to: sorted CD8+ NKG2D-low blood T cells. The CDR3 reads CASSLDVTEAFF. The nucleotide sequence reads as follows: TGTGCCAGCAGCTTAGATGTCACTGAAGCTTTCTTT.